The 20 T cell receptor beta chains reported below all come from one sample, sequenced in a study of blood T cell repertoires in COVID-19. Using immunoSEQ multiplex PCR, the repertoire was profiled, and TCRdb retains in-frame clones only, with some absent. The table has 350,000 to 450,000 clones, 75% to 90% seen once; the top ten hold roughly 3.6%. The sample comprised peripheral blood. Receptors originate from a woman aged 18 to 35 with acute or convalescent COVID-19.

This rearrangement joins TRBV20-1 to TRBJ2-3; tentative D call: TRBD1 (5 bases). Germline V CDR1 and CDR2: DFQATT, SNEGSKA (reference sequence). The CDR3 runs to 11 residues. The germline V and J ends were trimmed by 5 bases and 5 bases, with 8 bases remaining between them. In DNA, the CDR3 is TGCAGTGCTTGGCAGGGAGATACGCAGTATTTT. The encoded protein is CSAWQGDTQYF.

J is TRBJ1-1 and V is TRBV4-1, with TRBD1 identical over 7 bases. This CDR3 has 15 residues. CDR1 and CDR2 (germline): MGHRA, YSYEKL. V lost 4 bases to trimming and J lost 3 bases; unmatched junction nucleotides: 8. The chain's CDR3 is CASSRTGTADTEAFF. The CDR3 DNA reads TGCGCCAGCAGCCGGACCGGGACAGCGGACACTGAAGCTTTCTTT.

This chain connects TRBV7-2 to TRBJ2-7; 12 nucleotides line up with TRBD1. This CDR3 region has 15 residues. Per germline, CDR1 SGHTA and CDR2 FQGNSA. The V segment lost 5 bases and the J segment 2 bases; nucleotides outside the gene matches: 4. The CDR3 is CASSPGTGGPYEQYF. The DNA for the CDR3 is TGTGCCAGCAGCCCGGGGACAGGGGGCCCCTACGAGCAGTACTTC. The full variable domain, with the rest looked up from reference TRBV7-2 and TRBJ2-7, is GAGVSQSPSNKVTEKGKDVELRCDPISGHTALYWYRQSLGQGLEFLIYFQGNSAPDKSGLPSDRFSAERTGGSVSTLTIQRTQQEDSAVYLCASSPGTGGPYEQYFGPGTRLTVT.

This clone showed up just a few times. The genes are TRBV24-1 and TRBJ1-5; D is possibly TRBD1 (6 bases). CDR1 is KGHDR, CDR2 SFDVKD, per germline. Trimming removed 9 bases from V and 1 base from J, with 18 bases in between. The CDR3 runs 16 residues. The DNA of the CDR3 is TGTGCCACCGGGGGAGGGCAGGGGACGAGCAATCAGCCCCAGCATTTT. Protein: CATGGGQGTSNQPQHF.

This chain connects TRBV9 to TRBJ2-3, with TRBD2 matching over 15 bases. Trimming took 0 bases from V and 0 from J; bases not matched to a gene: 14. The CDR3 sequence is 22 residues long. Germline CDR1 reads SGDLS; CDR2 reads YYNGEE. CDR3 sequence: CASSVAISGLAGGSTSTDTQYF. CDR3 sequence (DNA): TGTGCCAGCAGCGTAGCTATATCAGGACTAGCGGGGGGGTCAACTAGCACAGATACGCAGTATTTT.

The gene calls are TRBV15 and TRBJ1-1, with TRBD1 matching over 9 bases. From germline, CDR1 is LNHNV and CDR2 YYDKDF (reference sequence). This CDR3 region has 15 residues. Trimming took 3 bases from V and 1 from J; bases not matched to a gene: 3. CDR3 amino acids: CATSRAGQGNTEAFF. The CDR3, as DNA: TGTGCCACCAGCAGGGCGGGACAGGGGAACACTGAAGCTTTCTTT.

V and J are TRBV5-1 and TRBJ2-3, with D tentatively TRBD2 (7 bases). The V gene's germline CDR1 is SGHRS and CDR2 YFSETQ. The germline V and J ends were trimmed by 4 bases and 5 bases, with 14 bases remaining between them. The CDR3 has 14 residues. DNA for the CDR3: TGCGCCAGCAGCGCGGGGGCTAAGGTAGATACGCAGTATTTT. Encoded protein: CASSAGAKVDTQYF.

The chain joins TRBV30 to TRBJ1-3; D might be TRBD1 (5 bases). V was cut by 4 bases and J by 4 bases, with 11 bases left in between. The CDR3 spans 13 residues. Germline V gene lookup returns CDR1 GTSNPN and CDR2 SVGIG (reference sequence). CDR3 sequence reads: CAWTAGSGNTIYF. The CDR3 DNA sequence: TGTGCCTGGACGGCAGGGTCAGGAAACACCATATATTTT.

The chain employs TRBV7-3 and TRBJ1-2; 8 bases align to TRBD1. With V trimmed by 5 bases and J by 7 bases, 9 bases remained unmatched. CDR1 SGHTA and CDR2 FQGTGA come from the germline V gene. This CDR3 is 14 amino acids long. CDR3: CASSPTAGGSGYTF. The CDR3 DNA follows: TGTGCCAGCAGCCCCACGGCAGGGGGCAGTGGCTACACCTTC.

The V and J genes are TRBV28 and TRBJ2-4; D possibly corresponds to TRBD1 (5 bases). Germline V gives CDR1 MDHEN, CDR2 SYDVKM. V lost 7 bases and J 3 bases, leaving 13 bases between the germline ends. The CDR3 extends over 14 amino acids. The CDR3 DNA reads as TGTGCCAGCACCCCATCCAGGGACAAAAACATTCAGTACTTC. Its translation is CASTPSRDKNIQYF.

This chain uses TRBV11-2 with TRBJ2-1; 8 bases match TRBD2. Trimming at V came to 5 bases and at J to 12 bases, leaving 15 bases not matched to a gene. CDR3 size: 15 residues. Per the germline V gene, CDR1 is SGHAT and CDR2 is FQNNGV. DNA for the CDR3: TGTGCCAGCAGCCCTGAAGCGGGAGCTCCTTTTTTGCAGTTCTTC. Encoded protein: CASSPEAGAPFLQFF.

The rearrangement uses TRBV16 and TRBJ1-5; no clear D. The V end was cut by 0 bases, the J end by 11 bases, with 8 bases between. This CDR3 has 12 residues. Looked up from germline, CDR1 is KGHSY and CDR2 is FQNENV. The CDR3 loop reads CASSQSDTTQHF. The CDR3 nucleotides are TGTGCCAGCAGCCAATCTGACACGACCCAGCATTTT.

V gene TRBV3-1 (or the pseudogene TRBV3-2) combines with J gene TRBJ1-1; D gene uncertain. Trimming cost V 1 base and J 1 base, with 10 bases left between them. CDR1 is LGHDT and CDR2 is YNNKEL in the germline V gene (reference sequence). There are 15 residues in the CDR3. The CDR3 is CASSQASAGNTEAFF. CDR3 DNA sequence: TGTGCCAGCAGCCAAGCTTCGGCAGGGAACACTGAAGCTTTCTTT.

The genes are TRBV11-3 and TRBJ2-1, with D hard to call. There are 13 residues in the CDR3. The germline V gene encodes CDR1 SGHNT and CDR2 YENEEA. Trimming took off 1 base at V and 4 bases at J, with 5 bases between the two ends. CDR3 loop: CASSLGRYNEQFF. CDR3 DNA sequence: TGTGCCAGCAGCTTAGGGCGGTACAATGAGCAGTTCTTC.

The V and J genes are TRBV28 and TRBJ2-1, with 7 bases fitting TRBD2. CDR3 size: 17 residues. Germline CDR1 is MDHEN and CDR2 is SYDVKM. V lost 7 bases and J lost 0; bases outside the gene matches: 12. The CDR3 sequence is CASTLPSGASSYNEQFF. In DNA, the CDR3 is TGTGCCAGCACATTACCGAGCGGGGCCAGCTCCTACAATGAGCAGTTCTTC. The full variable domain, in which reference TRBV28 and TRBJ2-1 provide the parts outside the CDR3, is DVKVTQSSRYLVKRTGEKVFLECVQDMDHENMFWYRQDPGLGLRLIYFSYDVKMKEKGDIPEGYSVSREKKERFSLILESASTNQTSMYLCASTLPSGASSYNEQFFGPGTRLTVL.

The V call is TRBV7-8, the J call TRBJ2-3; 12 nucleotides line up with TRBD2. The CDR3 loop spans 17 amino acids. Germline V gene lookup returns CDR1 SGHVS and CDR2 FQNEAQ. V was clipped by 2 bases and J by 1 base; unmatched bases: 4. CDR3 sequence reads: CASSLLRLAGGTDTQYF. CDR3 nucleotides: TGTGCCAGCAGCTTATTGAGACTAGCGGGGGGCACAGATACGCAGTATTTT.

The rearrangement links TRBV12-3 or TRBV12-4 to TRBJ2-1; no reliable D call. V lost 6 bases and J lost 5, with 11 bases in between. There are 13 residues in the CDR3. Written as DNA, the CDR3 is TGTGCCAGCAGCCCCTTTCGGGACAATGAGCAGTTCTTC. Translated: CASSPFRDNEQFF.

This sequence joins TRBV19 and TRBJ2-5; D is perhaps TRBD1 (5 bases). The CDR3 spans 12 residues. CDR1 is LNHDA, CDR2 SQIVND, per germline (reference sequence). The V end was cut by 2 bases, the J end by 9 bases, with 10 bases between. This CDR3 is CASSINTGPQYF. The CDR3 bases are TGTGCCAGTAGTATAAATACAGGCCCCCAGTACTTC.

The V and J genes are TRBV5-6 and TRBJ2-7, with 7 bases identical to TRBD2. From germline, CDR1 is SGHDT and CDR2 YYEEEE. This CDR3 region has 16 residues. The V segment lost 0 bases and the J segment 2 bases; nucleotides outside the gene matches: 8. CDR3 nucleotides: TGTGCCAGCAGCTTGGAGGTTGGGACTACCCCCTACGAGCAGTACTTC. Encoded protein: CASSLEVGTTPYEQYF.

The chain carries TRBV19 and TRBJ2-1, with D unresolved. Germline loops: CDR1 LNHDA, CDR2 SQIVND (reference sequence). The CDR3 spans 13 residues. V shed 3 bases and J shed 7 bases, with 10 bases lying between them. Written as DNA, the CDR3 is TGTGCCAGTAGTATTTCCAGTCATAATGAGCAGTTCTTC. Translating gives CASSISSHNEQFF. The whole variable domain, remainder taken from reference TRBV19 and TRBJ2-1, is DGGITQSPKYLFRKEGQNVTLSCEQNLNHDAMYWYRQDPGQGLRLIYYSQIVNDFQKGDIAEGYSVSREKKESFPLTVTSAQKNPTAFYLCASSISSHNEQFFGPGTRLTVL.